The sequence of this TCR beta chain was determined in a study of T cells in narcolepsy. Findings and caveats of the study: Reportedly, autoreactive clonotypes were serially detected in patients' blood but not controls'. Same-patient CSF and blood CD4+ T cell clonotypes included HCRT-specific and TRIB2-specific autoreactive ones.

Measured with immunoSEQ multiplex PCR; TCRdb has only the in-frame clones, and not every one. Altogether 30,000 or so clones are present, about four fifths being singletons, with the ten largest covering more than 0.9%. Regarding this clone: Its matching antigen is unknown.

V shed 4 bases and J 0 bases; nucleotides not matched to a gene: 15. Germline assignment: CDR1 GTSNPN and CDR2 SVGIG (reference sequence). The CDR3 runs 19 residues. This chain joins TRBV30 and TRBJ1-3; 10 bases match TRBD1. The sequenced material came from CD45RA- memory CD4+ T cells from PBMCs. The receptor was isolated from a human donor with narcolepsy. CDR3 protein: CAWILGTGAVSLSGNTIYF. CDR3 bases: TGTGCCTGGATCCTTGGGACAGGGGCCGTTTCTCTCTCTGGAAACACCATATATTTT.